Following are 18 T cell receptor beta chains from one sample sequenced in a study of tumor-infiltrating lymphocytes in oesophageal squamous cell carcinoma. Each CDR3 protein is one row after TCRdb ran MiXCR on the PCR reads. The sample includes around 6,300 distinct CDR3 sequences, around 15% of them seen just once. The sample consisted of normal esophageal tissue next to the tumor. The source of these receptors is a male donor with esophageal squamous cell carcinoma.

This clonotype was seen ten or more times. This chain links TRBV12-3 or TRBV12-4 with TRBJ1-1; D unresolved. With 2 bases removed from V and 2 bases from J, the gap between germline ends came to 9 bases. CDR3 length equals 14 residues. The CDR3 DNA sequence: TGTGCCAGCAGTTTATCTGCAAGAAACACTGAAGCTTTCTTT. Translated, it gives CASSLSARNTEAFF.

This clonotype came up many times. This chain joins TRBV6-1 and TRBJ2-4, with 10 bases lining up with TRBD1. The junction had 7 bases not matched to a gene; V was cut back by 6 bases and J by 5 bases. The CDR3 runs to 15 residues. In germline, CDR1 is MNHNS, CDR2 SASEGT. As DNA, the CDR3 is TGTGCCAGCAGCCCCAGGGACAGGGGCGAAAACATTCAGTACTTC. Its translation: CASSPRDRGENIQYF.

This clonotype appeared many times. With a much larger clone just one base away, this may be a read error. The chain couples TRBV7-3 to TRBJ2-5; D not resolved. This CDR3 has 17 residues. V was pared by 1 base and J by 11 bases, with 26 bases between. CDR1 and CDR2 (germline): SGHTA, FQGTGA. The CDR3 loop reads CASSLIALRAGPNEQYF. DNA for the CDR3: TGTGCCAGCAGCTTAATAGCCCTTCGGGCTGGGCCCAATGAGCAGTACTTC.

The chain joins TRBV2 to TRBJ2-7; TRBD1 or TRBD2 may be the D gene (6 bases each). The J call is in doubt because the DNA end fits TRBJ2-5 better. Germline lookup yields CDR1 SNHLY and CDR2 FYNNEI. This CDR3 spans 15 amino acids. The CDR3 region is CASSEGGTRGETQYF. The CDR3 DNA is TGTGCCAGCAGTGAAGGCGGGACAAGGGGCGAGACCCAGTACTTC.

By sample share, this clonotype is medium-sized (0.01 to 0.1%). The chain couples TRBV6-1 to TRBJ2-1, with D possibly TRBD2 on 6 matching bases. CDR3 size: 10 residues. Germline V lookup: CDR1 MNHNS, CDR2 SASEGT. The V end was cut by 6 bases, the J end by 10 bases, with 7 bases between. The CDR3 nucleotides are TGTGCCAGCAGAGCGGGCGAGCAGTTCTTC. It specifies CASRAGEQFF.

Many counts were recorded for this clonotype. The chain combines TRBV6-1 with TRBJ1-4; tentatively, D is TRBD1 (6 bases). The germline CDR1 and CDR2 sequences are MNHNS and SASEGT. The CDR3 covers 15 residues. Deletions cut 8 bases from V and 4 bases from J, with 17 bases between. The CDR3 sequence is CASRPSGQRNEKLFF. Here the CDR3 DNA reads TGTGCCAGCCGCCCCTCAGGACAGCGTAATGAAAAACTGTTTTTT.

J is TRBJ1-1 and V is TRBV5-1; tentative D call: TRBD1 (6 bases). Between the trimmed V and J ends, which lost 5 bases and 1 base, there was a span of 18 bases. Per germline, CDR1 SGHRS and CDR2 YFSETQ. This CDR3 is built from 16 residues. CDR3 protein: CASRPSTGAQNTEAFF. CDR3 sequence (DNA): TGCGCCAGCAGGCCGTCGACAGGTGCCCAGAACACTGAAGCTTTCTTT.

This clonotype rates as medium-sized. This chain connects TRBV7-8 to TRBJ1-2; D unresolved. V gave up 1 base and J gave up 0 bases, with 9 bases separating them. Germline values: CDR1 SGHVS, CDR2 FQNEAQ. CDR3 length: 15 residues. The CDR3 DNA reads TGTGCCAGCAGCTTAGGGGTCGGTACTAACTATGGCTACACCTTC. Translating gives CASSLGVGTNYGYTF.

The gene calls are TRBV28 and TRBJ1-5; no firm D call. Germline V lookup: CDR1 MDHEN, CDR2 SYDVKM. The germline V and J ends were trimmed by 3 bases and 5 bases, with 2 bases remaining between them. The CDR3 sequence is 11 residues long. CDR3 sequence (DNA): TGTGCCAGCAGTTTCGATCAGCCCCAGCATTTT. Translating gives CASSFDQPQHF. The whole variable domain, filled in from reference TRBV28 and TRBJ1-5, reads DVKVTQSSRYLVKRTGEKVFLECVQDMDHENMFWYRQDPGLGLRLIYFSYDVKMKEKGDIPEGYSVSREKKERFSLILESASTNQTSMYLCASSFDQPQHFGDGTRLSIL.

The table lists this clonotype with many counts. The chain couples TRBV6-1 to TRBJ1-1; D is unresolved. Germline V lookup: CDR1 MNHNS, CDR2 SASEGT. This CDR3 contains 16 residues. V lost 3 bases, J lost 1 base, and 15 bases lay in between. The CDR3 DNA is TGTGCCAGCAGTGAGGGGAAAGGGCCGCAGAACACTGAAGCTTTCTTT. As protein: CASSEGKGPQNTEAFF.

The J gene is TRBJ1-2, the V gene TRBV5-1; TRBD1 matches at 10 bases. Trimming at V came to 4 bases and at J to 2 bases, leaving 14 bases not matched to a gene. Germline CDR1 is SGHRS and CDR2 is YFSETQ. CDR3 length: 18 amino acids. The CDR3 loop reads CASSMTGGAFGWNYGYTF. CDR3 in DNA: TGCGCCAGCAGCATGACAGGGGGCGCGTTTGGATGGAACTATGGCTACACCTTC.

Relative to its sample, this clonotype is medium-sized. This chain uses TRBV12-5 with TRBJ2-3, with D perhaps matching TRBD1 or TRBD2 (6 bases each). There are 16 residues in the CDR3. Trimming stripped 6 bases from V and 1 base from J, with 17 bases between. The germline V gene has CDR1 LGHNT and CDR2 FRNRAP. The DNA for the CDR3 is TGTGCTAGTGGAACGGGGGCCGGGGGTGGCACAGATACGCAGTATTTT. This encodes CASGTGAGGGTDTQYF.

Ten or more counts support this clonotype. A much larger clone is a single base away; this may be a read error. The rearrangement joins TRBV6-1 to TRBJ2-5; 15 bases are a match to TRBD2. After removal of 3 bases from V and 11 bases from J, the junction contained 10 bases not matched to a gene. Germline V CDR1 and CDR2: MNHNS, SASEGT. The CDR3 contains 16 residues. Here the CDR3 reads CASSEGLAGGYNEQYF. The CDR3 nucleotides read TGTGCCAGCAGTGAGGGACTAGCGGGGGGCTACAATGAGCAGTACTTC.

This clonotype was observed many times. Possible read error: a much larger clone is one base away. V is TRBV10-3 and J is TRBJ2-5; D is undetermined. The germline V gene encodes CDR1 ENHRY and CDR2 SYGVKD. The CDR3 sequence is 13 residues long. Deletions cut 2 bases from V and 11 bases from J, with 15 bases between. This CDR3 is CAISEGAVNEQYF. DNA of the CDR3: TGTGCCATCAGTGAGGGAGCAGTGAATGAGCAGTACTTC.

With regard to this clonotype: One end of the junction varies from germline; a read error may be responsible. V and J are TRBV27 and TRBJ2-7; D is unresolved. The CDR3 consists of 13 residues. Germline-derived CDR1 and CDR2 are MNHEY and SMNVEV (reference sequence). CDR3 sequence: CASSLQYDSPLHF. As DNA, the CDR3 is TGTGCCAGCAGTCTACAGTACGACTCACCCCTCCACTTC.

This clonotype rates as medium-sized. The genes are TRBV7-9 and TRBJ1-1; 8 nucleotides match TRBD1. This CDR3 comprises 16 residues. The V segment lost 9 bases and the J segment 2 bases; nucleotides outside the gene matches: 14. Per germline, CDR1 SEHNR and CDR2 FQNEAQ (reference sequence). CDR3 sequence reads: CASSPSRTGQNTEAFF. The CDR3 bases are TGTGCCAGTTCACCGTCTAGGACAGGGCAAAACACTGAAGCTTTCTTT.

On this clonotype: Given the absence of the conserved phenylalanine or tryptophan at the CDR3 end, a read error is likely. The DNA is left out, because the CDR3 cannot be placed on it with certainty; the CDR3 is given as TCRdb lists it. J is TRBJ2-6 and V is TRBV6-1; no DNA check was done on the table's D call, TRBD2. CDR1 and CDR2 from the germline V gene are MNHNS and SASEGT. The CDR3 has 9 residues if both end residues are counted. This CDR3 is CASSEERLA.

The table lists this clonotype with many counts. This chain joins TRBV5-1 and TRBJ1-1; D unresolved. V dropped 5 bases and J dropped 0 bases, with 14 bases sitting between them. Germline-derived CDR1 and CDR2 are SGHRS and YFSETQ. CDR3 size: 15 residues. CDR3 sequence (DNA): TGCGCCAGCAGTACGAGCAGCACCATGAACACTGAAGCTTTCTTT. This codes for CASSTSSTMNTEAFF.